This T cell receptor beta chain is from a study of blood T cells in healthy people across ages. For the study at large: The capture of about one barcoded beta molecule per two T cells was achieved by template switching.

This clonotype was observed at least ten times. Next came a second PCR, run for about 7 to 12 cycles, which used a sample-barcoded 5' primer along with a J-beta primer mix. MiXCR, run by TCRdb on the 5' RACE reads, gives a single entry per CDR3 protein. The data show 630,000 or so distinct CDR3 sequences, around 31% seen once. Per sample, extraction of total RNA gave at least 5.5 micrograms in every case. Between the trimmed V and J ends, which lost 3 bases and 5 bases, there was a span of 10 bases. The CDR3 has 13 amino acids. The sequence was obtained from a woman at least 80 years old in good health. The specimen was blood. This sequence joins TRBV12-3 or TRBV12-4 and TRBJ2-5; perhaps TRBD2 as D (5 bases). CDR3 sequence: CASSFDYGETQYF. Here the CDR3 DNA reads TGTGCCAGCAGTTTTGACTATGGGGAGACCCAGTACTTC.